The rows below give T cell receptor beta chains drawn from one sample of a study of blood T cell repertoires in COVID-19. The assay was immunoSEQ multiplex PCR, and TCRdb's table has in-frame clones only and misses some. The top ten hold 25% of the sample, which has roughly 60,000 clones, 78% seen once. Sequencing was done on a sample of peripheral blood. The receptor set was obtained from a human donor in a cohort sampled during active COVID-19. Each CDR3 is given without its conserved first and last residue. The D gene is left open where the match is weak.

d_call	v_call	j_call	cdr3_aa
.	TRBV7-9	TRBJ1-6	ASSSEMSPLH
.	TRBV5-1	TRBJ2-3	ASSLQGSTDTQY
TRBD1	TRBV6-4	TRBJ2-5	ASSDLGQGPETQY
TRBD2	TRBV2	TRBJ2-7	ASSPGTSGRINEQY
.	TRBV5-5	TRBJ2-2	ASMVLAGNTGELF
.	TRBV5-5	TRBJ2-6	ASSLDSSGANVLT
.	TRBV5-3	TRBJ2-7	ARRSDSYEQY
.	TRBV30	TRBJ1-3	AWSVVAGNTIY
.	TRBV7-9	TRBJ2-7	ASSLATRGSEQY
TRBD2	TRBV3-1/TRBV3-2	TRBJ2-7	ASSPGSWRGAYEQY
.	TRBV2	TRBJ2-7	ASSEFGPTGFTSYEQY
TRBD1	TRBV4-1	TRBJ1-2	ASSQESTGGSPYGYT
.	TRBV3-1/TRBV3-2	TRBJ2-7	ASSQADSLLY
TRBD1	TRBV6-5	TRBJ1-5	ASSSQGNQPQH
TRBD1	TRBV5-4	TRBJ2-1	ASRKQGGTYNEQF
.	TRBV7-7	TRBJ2-2	ASSPALGIASGELF
.	TRBV7-8	TRBJ1-2	ASSLGAYGDYGYT
.	TRBV7-7	TRBJ2-7	ASSVWGHEQY
.	TRBV6-2/TRBV6-3	TRBJ2-2	ASSKASGNTGELF
.	TRBV30	TRBJ1-5	AWSVPGVDQPQH
.	TRBV5-5	TRBJ1-5	ASSSAGVQPQH
TRBD2	TRBV27	TRBJ2-1	ASSKKGLAGGEQF
.	TRBV4-2	TRBJ1-2	ASSQVRTSTGFGGYT
.	TRBV18	TRBJ1-1	ASSPRQTQNTEAF
TRBD1	TRBV28	TRBJ1-4	ASRPTGGREKLF
.	TRBV5-1	TRBJ2-7	ASSQGSSYEQY
TRBD1	TRBV4-1	TRBJ1-2	ASSPQGAVYYGYT
.	TRBV28	TRBJ2-7	ASSSLYEQY
.	TRBV5-4	TRBJ2-1	ASSLDYGEQF
.	TRBV14	TRBJ1-1	ASSQDVGGQAF
.	TRBV19	TRBJ1-2	AIQTAYGYT
TRBD1	TRBV13	TRBJ1-2	ASSLEGDRGRRNYGYT
TRBD1	TRBV6-6	TRBJ1-1	ASSPRDRGFVEAF
.	TRBV7-9	TRBJ2-5	ASSLVEETQY
.	TRBV2	TRBJ1-1	ASKGVGTEAF
TRBD2	TRBV5-1	TRBJ2-1	ASSPPLSGSSNEQF
TRBD1	TRBV2	TRBJ2-1	ASTLDRGGNEQF
.	TRBV4-1	TRBJ2-2	ASSQGERDGELF
.	TRBV5-1	TRBJ1-2	ASSLLGFGYT